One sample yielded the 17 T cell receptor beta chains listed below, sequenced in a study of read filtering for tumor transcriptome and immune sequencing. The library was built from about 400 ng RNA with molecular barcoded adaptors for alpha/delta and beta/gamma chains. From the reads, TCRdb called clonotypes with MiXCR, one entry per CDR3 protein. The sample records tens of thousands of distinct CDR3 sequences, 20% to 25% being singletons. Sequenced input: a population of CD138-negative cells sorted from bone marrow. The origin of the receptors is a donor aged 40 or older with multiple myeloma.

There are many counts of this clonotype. CDR3 sequence reads: CSVVEGEKLFF. The CDR3 nucleotides read TGCAGCGTTGTCGAAGGGGAAAAACTGTTTTTT. This chain joins TRBV29-1 and TRBJ1-4; D unresolved. The CDR3 totals 11 residues. The ends were cut back, 4 bases at V and 8 bases at J, with 8 bases in the middle. The V gene's germline CDR1 is SQVTM and CDR2 ANQGSEA.

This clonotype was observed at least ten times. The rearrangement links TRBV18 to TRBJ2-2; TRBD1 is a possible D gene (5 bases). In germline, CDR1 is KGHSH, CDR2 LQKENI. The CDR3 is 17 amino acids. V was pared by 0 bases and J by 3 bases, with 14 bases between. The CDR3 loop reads CASSPPDGALDTGELFF. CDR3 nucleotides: TGTGCCAGCTCACCACCGGATGGGGCGCTTGACACCGGGGAGCTGTTTTTT.

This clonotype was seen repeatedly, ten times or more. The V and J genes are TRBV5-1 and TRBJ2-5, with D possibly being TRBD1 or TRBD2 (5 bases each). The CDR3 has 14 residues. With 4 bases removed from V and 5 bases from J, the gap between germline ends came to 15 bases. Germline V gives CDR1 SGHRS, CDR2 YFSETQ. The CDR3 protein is CASSVVAEGETQYF. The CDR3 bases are TGCGCCAGCAGCGTGGTAGCAGAGGGGGAGACCCAGTACTTC.

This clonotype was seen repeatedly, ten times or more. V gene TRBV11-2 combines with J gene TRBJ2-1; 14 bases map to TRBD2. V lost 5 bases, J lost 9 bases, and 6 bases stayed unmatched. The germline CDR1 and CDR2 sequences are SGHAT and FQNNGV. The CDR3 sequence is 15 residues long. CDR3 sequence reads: CASSETSGGAIEQFF. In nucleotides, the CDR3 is TGTGCCAGCAGCGAGACTAGCGGGGGGGCTATTGAGCAGTTCTTC. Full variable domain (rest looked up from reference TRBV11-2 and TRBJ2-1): EAGVAQSPRYKIIEKRQSVAFWCNPISGHATLYWYQQILGQGPKLLIQFQNNGVVDDSQLPKDRFSAERLKGVDSTLKIQPAKLEDSAVYLCASSETSGGAIEQFFGPGTRLTVL.

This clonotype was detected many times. CDR3 amino acids: CASSPIHSLGFTEAFF. The CDR3 DNA is TGTGCCAGCTCACCTATTCATAGCCTAGGGTTCACTGAAGCTTTCTTT. The chain recombines TRBV18 with TRBJ1-1; D is ambiguous. In germline, CDR1 is KGHSH, CDR2 LQKENI. V lost 3 bases and J 4 bases, leaving 18 bases between the germline ends. The CDR3 is 16 residues long.

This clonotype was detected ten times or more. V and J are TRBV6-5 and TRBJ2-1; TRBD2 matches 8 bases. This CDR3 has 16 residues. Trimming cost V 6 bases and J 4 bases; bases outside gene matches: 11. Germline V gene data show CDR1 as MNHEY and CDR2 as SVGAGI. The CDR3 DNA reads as TGTGCCAGCAGAACCCTTATCGGGGGGGAATACAATGAGCAGTTCTTC. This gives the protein CASRTLIGGEYNEQFF.

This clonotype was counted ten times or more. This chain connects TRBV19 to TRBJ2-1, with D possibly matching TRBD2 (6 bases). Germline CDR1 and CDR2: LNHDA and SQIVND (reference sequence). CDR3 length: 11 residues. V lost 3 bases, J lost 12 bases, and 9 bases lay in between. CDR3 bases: TGTGCCAGTAGTATGGGGCGGGGGCAGTTCTTC. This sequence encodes CASSMGRGQFF.

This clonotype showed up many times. The CDR3 reads CASRLGGNSPLHF. DNA for the CDR3: TGTGCCAGCAGGCTCGGGGGTAATTCACCCCTCCACTTT. The rearrangement joins TRBV12-3 or TRBV12-4 to TRBJ1-6, with D perhaps matching TRBD1 (5 bases). The CDR3 totals 13 residues. V lost 6 bases, J lost 6 bases, and 9 bases lay in between.

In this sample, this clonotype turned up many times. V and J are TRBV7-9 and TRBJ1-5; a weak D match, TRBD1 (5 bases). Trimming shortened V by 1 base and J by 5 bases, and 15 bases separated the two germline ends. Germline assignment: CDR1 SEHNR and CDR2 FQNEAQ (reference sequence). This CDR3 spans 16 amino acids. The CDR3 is CASSLGGGDRYQPQHF. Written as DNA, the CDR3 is TGTGCCAGCAGCTTAGGTGGGGGGGACCGATATCAGCCCCAGCATTTT.

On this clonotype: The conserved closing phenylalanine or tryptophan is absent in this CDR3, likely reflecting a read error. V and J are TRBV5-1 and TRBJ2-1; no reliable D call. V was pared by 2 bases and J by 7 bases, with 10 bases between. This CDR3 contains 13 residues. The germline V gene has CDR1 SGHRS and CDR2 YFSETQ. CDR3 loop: CASSLEGENEQFI. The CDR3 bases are TGCGCCAGCAGCTTAGAAGGTGAAAATGAGCAGTTCATC.

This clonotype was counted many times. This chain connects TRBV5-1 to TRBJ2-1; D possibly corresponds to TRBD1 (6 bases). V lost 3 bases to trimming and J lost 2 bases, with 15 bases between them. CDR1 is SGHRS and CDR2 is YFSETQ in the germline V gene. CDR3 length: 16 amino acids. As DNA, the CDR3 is TGCGCCAGCAGCTCCGATCCGCAGGGGACCTACAATGAGCAGTTCTTC. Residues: CASSSDPQGTYNEQFF.

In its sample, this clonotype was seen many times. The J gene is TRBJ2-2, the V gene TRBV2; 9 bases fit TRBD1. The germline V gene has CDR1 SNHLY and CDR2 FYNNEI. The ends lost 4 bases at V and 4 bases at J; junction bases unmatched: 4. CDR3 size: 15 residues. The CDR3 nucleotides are TGTGCCAGCAGTGGGACAGGGGTCAGCACCGGGGAGCTGTTTTTT. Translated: CASSGTGVSTGELFF. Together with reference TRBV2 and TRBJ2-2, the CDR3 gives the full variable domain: EPEVTQTPSHQVTQMGQEVILRCVPISNHLYFYWYRQILGQKVEFLVSFYNNEISEKSEIFDDQFSVERPDGSNFTLKIRSTKLEDSAMYFCASSGTGVSTGELFFGEGSRLTVL.

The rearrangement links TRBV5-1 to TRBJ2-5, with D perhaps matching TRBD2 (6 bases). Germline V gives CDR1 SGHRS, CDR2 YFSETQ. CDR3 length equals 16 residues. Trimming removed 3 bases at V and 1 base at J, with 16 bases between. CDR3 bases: TGCGCCAGCAGCTACGGACTACTACCACGCCAAGAGACCCAGTACTTC. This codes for CASSYGLLPRQETQYF.

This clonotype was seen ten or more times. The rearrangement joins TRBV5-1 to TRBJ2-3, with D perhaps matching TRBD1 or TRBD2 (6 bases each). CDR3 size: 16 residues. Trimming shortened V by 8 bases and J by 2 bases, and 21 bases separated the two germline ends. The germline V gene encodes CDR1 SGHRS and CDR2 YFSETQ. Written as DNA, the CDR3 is TGCGCCAGTCAACGGGAAGGGGGGACGACCACAGATACGCAGTATTTT. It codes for CASQREGGTTTDTQYF.

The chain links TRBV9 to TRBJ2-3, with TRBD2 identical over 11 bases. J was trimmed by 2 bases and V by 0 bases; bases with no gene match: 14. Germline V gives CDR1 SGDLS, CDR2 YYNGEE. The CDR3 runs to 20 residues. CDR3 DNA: TGTGCCAGCAGCGTAGCCAAACTAGCGGGGGAGCCCTGGGCCACAGATACGCAGTATTTT. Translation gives CASSVAKLAGEPWATDTQYF. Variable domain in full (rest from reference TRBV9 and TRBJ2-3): DSGVTQTPKHLITATGQRVTLRCSPRSGDLSVYWYQQSLDQGLQFLIQYYNGEERAKGNILERFSAQQFPDLHSELNLSSLELGDSALYFCASSVAKLAGEPWATDTQYFGPGTRLTVL.

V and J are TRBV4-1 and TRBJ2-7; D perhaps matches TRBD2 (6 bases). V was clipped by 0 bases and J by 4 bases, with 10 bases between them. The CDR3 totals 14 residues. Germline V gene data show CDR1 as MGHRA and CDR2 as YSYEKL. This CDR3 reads CASSQDTSPYEQYF. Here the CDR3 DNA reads TGCGCCAGCAGCCAAGATACTAGCCCTTACGAGCAGTACTTC.

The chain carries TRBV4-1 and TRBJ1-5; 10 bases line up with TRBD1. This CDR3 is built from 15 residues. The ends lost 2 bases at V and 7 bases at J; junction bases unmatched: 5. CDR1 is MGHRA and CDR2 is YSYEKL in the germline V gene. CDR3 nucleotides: TGCGCCAGCAGCCAACCGGACAGGGGGAAACAGCCCCAGCATTTT. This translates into CASSQPDRGKQPQHF.